This TCR beta chain stems from a study of cytomegalovirus exposure and HLA in healthy donors. Study-level results: With high specificity and sensitivity, the classifier reportedly diagnosed cytomegalovirus status. Among the CMV-associated chains, three were confirmed in vitro as specific for CMV antigens. The investigators catalogued 150 or so TCR beta chains as cytomegalovirus-associated.

Here immunoSEQ multiplex PCR was the method, and the copy in TCRdb shows in-frame clones only, minus some. The table includes around 300,000 clones, approximately 86% detected once. In germline, CDR1 is GTSNPN, CDR2 SVGIG (reference sequence). This CDR3 contains 16 residues. V gave up 0 bases and J gave up 0 bases; unmatched junction bases: 2. The donors were members of the validation cohort comprising about 130 subjects, separate from the roughly 600-subject first cohort. In the case of this clone: Its cognate antigen is unknown.

The TCR sequence derives from a woman aged 18-29 years in good health and CMV-seronegative. This rearrangement joins TRBV30 to TRBJ1-3; TRBD1 matches at 10 bases. The sequenced material came from PBMCs. CDR3 loop: CAWSVRDRGSGNTIYF. CDR3 DNA: TGTGCCTGGAGTGTACGGGACAGGGGCTCTGGAAACACCATATATTTT.